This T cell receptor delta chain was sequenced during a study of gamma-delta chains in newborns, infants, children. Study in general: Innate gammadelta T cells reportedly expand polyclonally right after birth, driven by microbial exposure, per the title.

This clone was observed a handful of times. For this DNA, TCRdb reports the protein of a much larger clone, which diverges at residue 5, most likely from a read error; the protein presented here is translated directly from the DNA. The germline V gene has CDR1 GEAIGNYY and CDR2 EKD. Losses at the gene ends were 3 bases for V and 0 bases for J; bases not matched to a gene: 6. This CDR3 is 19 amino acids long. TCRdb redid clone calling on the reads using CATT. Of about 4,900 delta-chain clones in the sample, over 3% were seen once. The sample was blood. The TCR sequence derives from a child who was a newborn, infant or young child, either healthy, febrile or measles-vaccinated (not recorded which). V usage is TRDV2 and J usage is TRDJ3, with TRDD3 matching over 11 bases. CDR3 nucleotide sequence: TGTGCCTGTGACGCCGTACTGGGGGATAGCTCCTGGGACACCCGACAGATGTTTTTC. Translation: CACDAVLGDSSWDTRQMFF.